These 26 T cell receptor beta chains came from one sample sequenced in a study of OX40 agonist ivuxolimab in advanced cancers. This table comes from immunoSEQ multiplex PCR, and its TCRdb copy is limited to in-frame clones, with some not included. The sample shows around 68,000 clones, 85% of them seen only once. The starting material was CD4+ or CD8+ T cells sorted from blood, obtained in a trial of the OX40 agonist ivuxolimab. The receptors come from an adult with an advanced solid tumor such as melanoma, head and neck, liver or kidney cancer.

The chain carries TRBV10-2 and TRBJ2-7, with 8 bases fitting TRBD1. Germline V gives CDR1 WSHSY, CDR2 SAAADI. The V segment lost 5 bases and the J segment 4 bases; nucleotides outside the gene matches: 10. CDR3 length: 15 residues. CDR3 coding DNA: TGCGCCAGCAGTTCCCTCCAGGGGGCTAAGTACGAGCAGTACTTC. Translated: CASSSLQGAKYEQYF.

This rearrangement joins TRBV2 to TRBJ2-5; TRBD1 matches 9 bases. J gave up 4 bases and V 8 bases, and 5 bases lay outside the gene matches. This CDR3 is 13 amino acids long. Germline V gene sequence: CDR1 SNHLY, CDR2 FYNNEI. As DNA, the CDR3 is TGTGCCAGCTCACAGGGGGCTGGAGAGACCCAGTACTTC. It translates to CASSQGAGETQYF.

The chain employs TRBV5-4 and TRBJ2-3; D remains unclear. Germline-derived CDR1 and CDR2 are SGHNT and YYREEE (reference sequence). The CDR3 consists of 12 residues. V lost 0 bases and J 4 bases, leaving 3 bases between the germline ends. The DNA of the CDR3 is TGTGCCAGCAGCTTGGAGTCAGATACGCAGTATTTT. It translates to CASSLESDTQYF. The complete variable domain, with remaining parts taken from reference TRBV5-4 and TRBJ2-3, reads ETGVTQSPTHLIKTRGQQVTLRCSSQSGHNTVSWYQQALGQGPQFIFQYYREEENGRGNFPPRFSGLQFPNYSSELNVNALELDDSALYLCASSLESDTQYFGPGTRLTVL.

This rearrangement joins TRBV29-1 to TRBJ1-5, with D tentatively TRBD1 (5 bases). Germline CDR1 reads SQVTM; CDR2 reads ANQGSEA. V dropped 0 bases and J dropped 0 bases, with 18 bases sitting between them. This CDR3 is built from 18 residues. CDR3: CSVEDPFWGLHSNQPQHF. CDR3 coding DNA: TGCAGCGTTGAAGATCCATTTTGGGGACTCCATAGCAATCAGCCCCAGCATTTT.

This rearrangement joins TRBV6-1 to TRBJ1-3, with a weak D call TRBD1 (5 bases). The germline gives CDR1 MNHNS, CDR2 SASEGT. The CDR3 is 15 amino acids. V lost 3 bases and J 1 base, leaving 10 bases between the germline ends. The CDR3 is CASSEGTWSGNTIYF. For the CDR3, the DNA is TGTGCCAGCAGTGAGGGGACTTGGTCTGGAAACACCATATATTTT.

In nucleotides, the CDR3 is TGTGCCAGCAGTTACAGGGCGCGCTATGGCTACACCTTC. The encoded protein is CASSYRARYGYTF. The chain joins TRBV6-5 to TRBJ1-2; no firm D call. Trimming stripped 2 bases from V and 4 bases from J, with 8 bases between. Germline V CDR1 and CDR2: MNHEY, SVGAGI. This CDR3 is 13 amino acids long.

The CDR3 region has the DNA TGTGCCAGCAGTTTACGGGCGGGACAGACAAATTCACCCCTCCACTTT. Amino acid sequence: CASSLRAGQTNSPLHF. The rearrangement joins TRBV27 to TRBJ1-6; the match to TRBD1 covers 7 bases. The CDR3 totals 16 residues. In germline, CDR1 is MNHEY, CDR2 SMNVEV (reference sequence). V shed 2 bases and J 7 bases; nucleotides not matched to a gene: 8.

The V and J genes are TRBV5-4 and TRBJ1-3, with 7 bases aligning to TRBD1. CDR3 length equals 15 residues. The V and J ends lost 7 bases and 2 bases, in that order; junction bases with no gene match: 9. CDR1 SGHNT and CDR2 YYREEE come from the germline V gene (reference sequence). The CDR3 nucleotides are TGTGCCAGCTCTAGACCCGGGACAGCTGGAAACACCATATATTTT. It specifies CASSRPGTAGNTIYF.

The CDR3 reads CASSLAQSYGYTF. The CDR3 DNA sequence: TGTGCCAGCAGCTTAGCCCAAAGCTATGGCTACACCTTC. This rearrangement joins TRBV7-2 to TRBJ1-2; D ambiguous. CDR1 is SGHTA, CDR2 FQGNSA, per germline. The length of the CDR3 is 13 residues. The ends were cut back, 0 bases at V and 4 bases at J, with 6 bases in the middle.

This clone has just one count. The chain uses TRBV5-6 and TRBJ2-7; the D is unclear. Germline CDR1 SGHDT, CDR2 YYEEEE. V lost 0 bases to trimming and J lost 5 bases, with 6 bases between them. This CDR3 comprises 12 residues. CDR3 loop: CASSLEGNEQYF. Written as DNA, the CDR3 is TGTGCCAGCAGCTTGGAGGGAAACGAGCAGTACTTC.

CDR3 coding DNA: TGTGCCAGCAGCGCTCAGGGGAACACTGAAGCTTTCTTT. Protein product: CASSAQGNTEAFF. The chain combines TRBV7-3 with TRBJ1-1; tentatively, D is TRBD1 (5 bases). This CDR3 comprises 13 residues. V was trimmed by 5 bases and J by 1 base, leaving 8 bases between them. Germline V lookup: CDR1 SGHTA, CDR2 FQGTGA. The whole variable domain, remainder taken from reference TRBV7-3 and TRBJ1-1, is GAGVSQTPSNKVTEKGKYVELRCDPISGHTALYWYRQSLGQGPEFLIYFQGTGAADDSGLPNDRFFAVRPEGSVSTLKIQRTERGDSAVYLCASSAQGNTEAFFGQGTRLTVV.

The chain has TRBV11-2 and TRBJ1-1, with D uncertain. The V end was cut by 2 bases, the J end by 6 bases, with 7 bases between. The CDR3 totals 12 residues. The germline V gene encodes CDR1 SGHAT and CDR2 FQNNGV. CDR3 DNA: TGTGCCAGCAGCTTAAACCCCCCTGAAGCTTTCTTT. Protein product: CASSLNPPEAFF.

The chain combines TRBV9 with TRBJ2-1; D not resolved. Germline V gene lookup returns CDR1 SGDLS and CDR2 YYNGEE. The CDR3 contains 14 residues. The V end was cut by 0 bases, the J end by 6 bases, with 10 bases between. This CDR3 is CASSVVEVANEQFF. The CDR3 nucleotides read TGTGCCAGCAGCGTAGTAGAAGTCGCCAATGAGCAGTTCTTC.

The chain uses TRBV5-1 and TRBJ1-1; D possibly corresponds to TRBD1 (5 bases). The CDR3 has 16 residues. Trimming removed 4 bases from V and 4 bases from J, with 20 bases in between. Germline V lookup: CDR1 SGHRS, CDR2 YFSETQ. The CDR3 nucleotides are TGCGCCAGCAGCAAACGCGGGGGATTGGGTAGCACTGAAGCTTTCTTT. It specifies CASSKRGGLGSTEAFF.

V usage is TRBV2 and J usage is TRBJ1-5; TRBD1 might be the D (5 bases). The CDR3 loop spans 13 amino acids. With 7 bases removed from V and 3 bases from J, the gap between germline ends came to 10 bases. Germline CDR1 SNHLY, CDR2 FYNNEI. The CDR3 coding sequence is TGTGCCAGCAAAGGGGAAGCCAATCAGCCCCAGCATTTT. This codes for CASKGEANQPQHF. The whole variable domain, remainder taken from reference TRBV2 and TRBJ1-5, is EPEVTQTPSHQVTQMGQEVILRCVPISNHLYFYWYRQILGQKVEFLVSFYNNEISEKSEIFDDQFSVERPDGSNFTLKIRSTKLEDSAMYFCASKGEANQPQHFGDGTRLSIL.

About this clone itself: The sample carries other DNA sequences with the same CDR3. This sequence joins TRBV29-1 and TRBJ2-6; TRBD2 is a possible D gene (6 bases). V gave up 3 bases and J gave up 2 bases, with 14 bases separating them. The CDR3 contains 16 residues. Per the germline V gene, CDR1 is SQVTM and CDR2 is ANQGSEA. CDR3: CSVDGGGTTGANVLTF. CDR3 DNA sequence: TGCAGCGTTGATGGTGGGGGGACGACTGGGGCCAACGTCCTGACTTTC.

The CDR3 DNA is TGTGCCAGCAGCTTTTTACTAGCGGGGGACAATGAGCAGTTCTTC. This gives the protein CASSFLLAGDNEQFF. The chain joins TRBV11-2 to TRBJ2-1; 11 bases are shared with TRBD2. The CDR3 spans 15 residues. Looked up from germline, CDR1 is SGHAT and CDR2 is FQNNGV. J gave up 5 bases and V 3 bases, and 3 bases lay outside the gene matches.

The chain is built from TRBV6-5 and TRBJ1-4; the D is unclear. CDR1 and CDR2 (germline): MNHEY, SVGAGI. Deletions cut 2 bases from V and 10 bases from J, with 11 bases between. The CDR3 length is 13 residues. For the CDR3, the DNA is TGTGCCAGCAGTTACAGGGCCCAAGGAAAACTGTTTTTT. Protein sequence: CASSYRAQGKLFF.

The rearrangement links TRBV29-1 to TRBJ1-1, with D tentatively TRBD1 (5 bases). Germline V gene sequence: CDR1 SQVTM, CDR2 ANQGSEA. This CDR3 contains 14 residues. V was shortened by 7 bases and J by 3 bases, with 18 bases between the two germline ends. CDR3 loop: CSATPKGGDTEAFF. The CDR3 DNA is TGCAGCGCAACCCCCAAGGGAGGGGACACTGAAGCTTTCTTT.

The chain employs TRBV12-5 and TRBJ2-7; D is ambiguous. Germline CDR1 reads LGHNT; CDR2 reads FRNRAP. Trimming removed 3 bases from V and 4 bases from J, with 7 bases in between. The CDR3 consists of 12 residues. CDR3 amino acids: CASGFGFYEQYF. The CDR3 bases are TGTGCTAGTGGTTTTGGATTTTACGAGCAGTACTTC.

The genes are TRBV5-1 and TRBJ1-4, with TRBD1 as a possible D gene (5 bases). The CDR3 length is 15 residues. V dropped 4 bases and J dropped 0 bases, with 10 bases sitting between them. Germline V gene lookup returns CDR1 SGHRS and CDR2 YFSETQ. The CDR3, as DNA: TGCGCCAGCAGCGAGGGACCTGCAACTAATGAAAAACTGTTTTTT. Its translation is CASSEGPATNEKLFF.

The chain joins TRBV15 to TRBJ2-7; 10 bases agree with TRBD1. Trimming at V came to 1 base and at J to 7 bases, leaving 4 bases not matched to a gene. This CDR3 spans 14 amino acids. The germline V gene has CDR1 LNHNV and CDR2 YYDKDF (reference sequence). The CDR3 loop is CATSRGQGAGEQYF. Here the CDR3 DNA reads TGTGCCACCAGCAGAGGACAGGGGGCCGGGGAGCAGTACTTC.

J is TRBJ1-1 and V is TRBV5-1; D is unresolved. Germline CDR1 SGHRS, CDR2 YFSETQ. V gave up 4 bases and J gave up 1 base, with 14 bases separating them. This CDR3 contains 15 residues. The CDR3 region is CASSRGGDGNTEAFF. Written as DNA, the CDR3 is TGCGCCAGCAGCCGAGGCGGAGATGGGAACACTGAAGCTTTCTTT.

This chain links TRBV4-2 with TRBJ2-7; 10 bases align to TRBD2. Germline lookup yields CDR1 LGHNA and CDR2 YNFKEQ. This CDR3 is built from 14 residues. V shed 5 bases, J shed 4 bases, and the junction held 5 bases outside the gene matches. Here the CDR3 reads CASSVVAGGYEQYF. CDR3 coding DNA: TGTGCCAGCAGCGTGGTAGCGGGAGGTTACGAGCAGTACTTC.

The chain combines TRBV7-9 with TRBJ2-3, with 9 positions matching TRBD1. CDR3 length: 18 residues. V dropped 1 base and J dropped 6; count of bases not matched to a gene: 14. CDR1 is SEHNR, CDR2 FQNEAQ, per germline (reference sequence). The chain's CDR3 is CASSLGVAGTGLLDTQYF. The CDR3 region has the DNA TGTGCCAGCAGCTTAGGGGTCGCCGGGACAGGGCTTCTGGATACGCAGTATTTT.

The chain recombines TRBV9 with TRBJ2-2; D uncertain. The germline CDR1 and CDR2 sequences are SGDLS and YYNGEE. CDR3 size: 15 residues. V was trimmed by 2 bases and J by 0 bases, leaving 8 bases between them. CDR3 sequence: CASSVGGTNTGELFF. In nucleotides, the CDR3 is TGTGCCAGCAGCGTGGGCGGAACGAACACCGGGGAGCTGTTTTTT.